This entry features one T cell receptor (beta chain) sequence. Original processing methods: Amplification of reference gene primers provided the estimated nucleated cell counts. The repertoire was sequenced with immunoSEQ multiplex PCR; TCRdb's copy has only in-frame clones and lacks some. V and J calls and clone size are copied from that table; D and trimming were computed from the DNA. In the table there are roughly 93,000 clones, approximately 87% of which are singletons. The germline gives CDR1 SGHDN, CDR2 FVKESK. The CDR3 has 18 residues. V was clipped by 0 bases and J by 0 bases; unmatched bases: 3. This record comes from a study of blood T cell repertoires in COVID-19. For the study at large: Sites across the United States, Italy and Spain contributed samples from acute and convalescent COVID-19. Sources were T cells, B-cell-depleted T cells, or PBMCs; the material itself was cDNA or gDNA.

Sequencing input: peripheral blood. The V and J genes are TRBV14 and TRBJ2-1; TRBD2 matches 12 bases. This TCR derives from a human donor in a cohort sampled during active COVID-19. The CDR3 region is CASSQETSGGSSYNEQFF. CDR3 in DNA: TGTGCCAGCAGCCAAGAAACTAGCGGGGGGAGCTCCTACAATGAGCAGTTCTTC.